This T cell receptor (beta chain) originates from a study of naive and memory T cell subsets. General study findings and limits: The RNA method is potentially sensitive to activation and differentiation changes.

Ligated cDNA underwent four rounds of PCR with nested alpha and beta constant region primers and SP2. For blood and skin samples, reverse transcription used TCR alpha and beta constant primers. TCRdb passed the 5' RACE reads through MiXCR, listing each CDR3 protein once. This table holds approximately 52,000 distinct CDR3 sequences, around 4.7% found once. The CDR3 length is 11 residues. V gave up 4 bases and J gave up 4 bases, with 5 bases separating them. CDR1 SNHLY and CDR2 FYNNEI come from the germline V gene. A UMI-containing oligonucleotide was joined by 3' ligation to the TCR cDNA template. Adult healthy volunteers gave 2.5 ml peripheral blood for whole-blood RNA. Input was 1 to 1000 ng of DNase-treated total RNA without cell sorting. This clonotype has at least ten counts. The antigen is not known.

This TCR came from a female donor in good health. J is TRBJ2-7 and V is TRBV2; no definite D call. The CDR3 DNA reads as TGTGCCAGCAGTGGGAAATACGAGCAGTACTTC. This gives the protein CASSGKYEQYF. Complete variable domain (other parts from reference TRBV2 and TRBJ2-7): EPEVTQTPSHQVTQMGQEVILRCVPISNHLYFYWYRQILGQKVEFLVSFYNNEISEKSEIFDDQFSVERPDGSNFTLKIRSTKLEDSAMYFCASSGKYEQYFGPGTRLTVT.